The 10 T cell receptor beta chains given below trace back to one sample, sequenced in a study of beta chain features in type 1 diabetes. Findings and caveats of the study: Shortening that was moderate but significant affected the TCRB CDR3s of Type 1 diabetes patients in all four CD4+ subsets.

Reverse transcription of all isolated RNA meant that expressed TCRB transcripts were sequenced. The table came from immunoSEQ multiplex PCR; TCRdb's copy has only in-frame clones and leaves some out. The sample records about 650,000 clones, around 12% being singletons. Their antigens remain unidentified. Specimen: naive CD4+ T cells from blood. These receptors came from a man under 40 with type 1 diabetes.

This clone was observed a few times. The chain joins TRBV29-1 to TRBJ2-3; D is possibly TRBD1 or TRBD2 (6 bases each). Germline lookup yields CDR1 SQVTM and CDR2 ANQGSEA. The CDR3 has 15 residues. Trimming cost V 5 bases and J 2 bases, with 17 bases left between them. The CDR3 reads CSVRPEGGTTDTQYF. CDR3 DNA: TGCAGCGTTCGCCCCGAGGGGGGAACCACAGATACGCAGTATTTT.

This clone was observed a few times. The J gene is TRBJ2-1, the V gene TRBV15; no firm D call. CDR3 length: 16 residues. CDR1 is LNHNV, CDR2 YYDKDF, per germline (reference sequence). Trimming removed 5 bases at V and 6 bases at J, with 20 bases between. CDR3 nucleotide sequence: TGTGCCACCAGCCTGGGGTCCAGGACGGACGGCAATGAGCAGTTCTTC. Protein: CATSLGSRTDGNEQFF.

The chain uses TRBV11-2 and TRBJ2-7, with TRBD2 matching over 8 bases. The CDR3 covers 13 residues. CDR1 SGHAT and CDR2 FQNNGV come from the germline V gene. V lost 5 bases, J lost 6 bases, and 6 bases stayed unmatched. CDR3 sequence (DNA): TGTGCCAGCAGCCAGGGACTAGAATCCGAGCAGTACTTC. It translates to CASSQGLESEQYF.

This clone was counted a few times. The chain recombines TRBV4-3 with TRBJ1-2, with D uncertain. The CDR3 is 14 residues long. Germline CDR1 reads LGHNA; CDR2 reads YSLEER. V lost 0 bases to trimming and J lost 5 bases, with 10 bases between them. The CDR3 DNA reads as TGCGCCAGCAGCCAAGATAGTTCGGGGTATGGCTACACCTTC. It is translated as CASSQDSSGYGYTF.

This clone was detected a few times. The J gene is TRBJ2-7, the V gene TRBV5-6, with D hard to call. The CDR3 extends over 15 amino acids. Trimming shortened V by 0 bases and J by 0 bases, and 10 bases separated the two germline ends. Germline V lookup: CDR1 SGHDT, CDR2 YYEEEE. The CDR3, as DNA: TGTGCCAGCAGCTTGGACCCGGGCTCCTCCTACGAGCAGTACTTC. It specifies CASSLDPGSSYEQYF.

The table lists this clone with a few counts. The CDR3 DNA sequence: TGTGCCAGCAGTTCGTTTGGAGCTTTCTTT. It specifies CASSSFGAFF. This chain connects TRBV28 to TRBJ1-1; D remains unclear. CDR1 and CDR2 (germline): MDHEN, SYDVKM. CDR3 length: 10 amino acids. The V end was cut by 4 bases, the J end by 10 bases, with 7 bases between.

This clone turned up a few times. The V call is TRBV7-3, the J call TRBJ2-3, with D possibly matching TRBD1 (5 bases). CDR3 length: 15 residues. CDR1 SGHTA and CDR2 FQGTGA come from the germline V gene. Trimming took off 1 base at V and 1 base at J, with 9 bases between the two ends. CDR3 sequence reads: CASSLSRDRTDTQYF. CDR3 DNA sequence: TGTGCCAGCAGCTTAAGCAGGGATCGCACAGATACGCAGTATTTT.

The chain recombines TRBV14 with TRBJ1-2; possibly TRBD1 for D (6 bases). The CDR3 runs to 13 residues. V was pared by 4 bases and J by 4 bases, with 10 bases between. Germline CDR1 SGHDN, CDR2 FVKESK. This CDR3 is CASSLDRTYGYTF. The CDR3 DNA is TGTGCCAGCAGCCTTGACAGGACCTATGGCTACACCTTC.

The V gene is TRBV4-2, the J gene TRBJ2-3, with 11 bases fitting TRBD2. Trimming at V came to 0 bases and at J to 2 bases, leaving 7 bases not matched to a gene. The CDR3 totals 18 residues. Germline lookup yields CDR1 LGHNA and CDR2 YNFKEQ. CDR3 in amino acids: CASSQDRGTSGNTDTQYF. CDR3 coding DNA: TGTGCCAGCAGCCAAGATCGTGGGACTAGCGGAAACACAGATACGCAGTATTTT.

This clone has just a few counts. The chain employs TRBV19 and TRBJ1-2; TRBD1 agrees at 10 bases. Germline CDR1 is LNHDA and CDR2 is SQIVND (reference sequence). CDR3 size: 17 residues. Trimming cost V 3 bases and J 1 base; bases outside gene matches: 8. The CDR3 sequence is CASSIPGTGDYNYGYTF. The CDR3 DNA reads as TGTGCCAGTAGTATTCCTGGGACAGGGGACTATAACTATGGCTACACCTTC.